The sequence of this T cell receptor (beta chain) was determined in a study of tumor and adjacent non-tumor tissue in lung cancer. Study-wide context: The cohort had about a dozen adenocarcinoma, 2 squamous cell and 1 small cell patients.

RNA was extracted from bulk tissue without any cell sorting. This non-tumor lung sample came from over 3 cm beyond the tumor edge. Three rounds of nested PCR, following a modified ARM-PCR protocol, produced the TCRbeta library. TCRdb re-derived calls from the multiplex PCR reads in MiXCR, one entry per CDR3 protein. The table records around 99,000 distinct CDR3 sequences, roughly three fifths of them present only once. Per the germline V gene, CDR1 is MNHEY and CDR2 is SVGEGT. There are 13 residues in the CDR3. Trimming took 4 bases from V and 12 from J, leaving 17 bases between them. The chain couples TRBV6-2 or TRBV6-3 to TRBJ2-3, with D tentatively TRBD1 (6 bases). The TCR was taken from a man in his sixties with non-small cell lung cancer. The sample was distant non-tumor lung tissue. The CDR3 sequence: CASSSTDSCAQYF. In nucleotides, the CDR3 is TGTGCCAGCAGTTCCACGGACAGTTGCGCACAGTATTTT.